Described below is a single T cell receptor beta chain sequence and its context. This clonotype appeared a few times. What this receptor recognizes is not known. No much larger clone is present one base from it, and per-base qualities are unavailable. PBMCs were isolated by Ficoll-Paque density gradient centrifugation. The data were obtained in a study of T-cell memory formation after mild COVID-19 (dated by TCRdb to the early 2020s). For the study in its entirety: Most TCR sequence clusters were specific to one of the two donors. The cohort was made up of two young adult volunteers, one female and one male, who were previously healthy. Longitudinal TCRalpha and TCRbeta repertoire sequencing tracked T-cell clones expanding and contracting after mild COVID-19 in a couple of donors.

The germline V gene supplies CDR1 SGHTA and CDR2 FQGNSA. Trimming accounts for 1 base at V and 1 base at J, while the number of junction bases matched to no gene is 4. The cysteine opens and the phenylalanine closes a CDR3 of 16 amino acids. Only the CDR3 DNA stays, 48 bases, in frame from base 1. Beyond this particular receptor, the publication reports: Clones that contracted from day 15 to 85 showed balanced CD4/CD8 phenotypes, whereas a second wave of clones that expanded from day 15 to 37 leaned towards CD4+. Contracting CD4+ clones turned up mainly in the CM and EM memory subsets, whereas EMRA was where CD8+ clones were enriched. SARS-CoV-2 specificity of the second-wave clones peaking on day 37 was not confirmed. The study covered only a couple of mild cases, and larger cohorts including severe cases with pre-infection samples were considered necessary. Some responding clones were detected in pre-infection memory, suggesting pre-existing cross-reactive memory T cells joined the SARS-CoV-2 response.

TCRdb shows the sequencer as Illumina NovaSeq 6000. Using 5'RACE with constant-segment primers, TCRalpha and TCRbeta cDNA libraries were constructed, with sample barcodes and unique molecular identifiers added in the process. Trizol reagent was used to extract RNA from every sample. Libraries were amplified in two PCR steps, with a second sample barcode and Illumina TruSeq adapters added in the second step. Sequencing of libraries was performed on an Illumina NovaSeq with 2 x 150 bp paired-end reads. In the source study's methods: With migec v1.2.7, reads were demultiplexed and then collapsed into UMI-guided consensus sequences. With mixcr v2.1.11, UMI consensuses were aligned to TRA and TRB V and J templates and assembled into clonotypes. A clonotype was counted as expanded or contracted only if both edgeR and NoisET called the change significant, with noise models trained on biological replicates. edgeR calls used a false discovery rate-adjusted p below 0.01 and a log2 fold-change threshold of 1. PCA with hierarchical clustering of max-normalized trajectories of the 1000 most abundant clonotypes was used as exploratory dynamics analysis. Separately sequenced CD4+ and CD8+ repertoires were used to assign the CD4 or CD8 phenotype of responding clones. TCRdb handled the public reads itself, with Q25 trimming in fastp and clone calling in MiXCR, and kept productive beta chains. Each entry is one CDR3 protein sequence, shown with its most common DNA and genes. TCRdb, rather than the study authors, made the V and J calls. This sample is represented by tens of thousands of distinct CDR3 sequences; 16% of them were singletons. The ten largest clones capture 30% to 35% of the sample.

The chain links TRBV7-2 with TRBJ2-3; 8 middle bases align to TRBD2. Source material: PBMCs or a T cell subset sorted from them (not recorded which). This TCR came from an adult woman who had mild COVID-19 (a few samples of this study predate the infection). The sample titles of this study are shuffled in the database, so cell type and time point are left out; the donor was told from shared clones. The CDR3 here reads CASSLEVGGGTDTQYF. In nucleotides, the sequence is TGTGCCAGCAGCTTAGAGGTCGGGGGGGGCACAGATACGCAGTATTTT.